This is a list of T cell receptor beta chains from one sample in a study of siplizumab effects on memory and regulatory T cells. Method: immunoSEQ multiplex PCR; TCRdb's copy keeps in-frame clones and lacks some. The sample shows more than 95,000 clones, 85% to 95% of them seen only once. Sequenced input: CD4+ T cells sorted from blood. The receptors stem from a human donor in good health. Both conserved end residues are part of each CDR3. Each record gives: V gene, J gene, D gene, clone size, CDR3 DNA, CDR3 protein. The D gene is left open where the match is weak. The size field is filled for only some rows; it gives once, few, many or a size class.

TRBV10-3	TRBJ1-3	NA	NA	TGTGCCATCAGGGATGCAGGCTCTGGAAACACCATATATTTT	CAIRDAGSGNTIYF
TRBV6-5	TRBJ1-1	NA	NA	TGTGCCAGCAGGCTGGCCCAGAACACTGAAGCTTTCTTT	CASRLAQNTEAFF
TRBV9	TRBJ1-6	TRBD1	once	TGTGCCAGCAGCGTAGAAGGGACAGGGGGCAATTCACCCCTCCACTTT	CASSVEGTGGNSPLHF
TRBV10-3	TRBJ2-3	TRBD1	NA	TGTGCCATCAGTGCTGGACAGGGGGCCTCAGATACGCAGTATTTT	CAISAGQGASDTQYF
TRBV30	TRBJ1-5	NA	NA	TGTGCCTGGACGGTCAGTAGCAATCAGCCCCAGCATTTT	CAWTVSSNQPQHF
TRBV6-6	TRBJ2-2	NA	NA	TGTGCCAGCAGTCCACTACGCACGAACACCGGGGAGCTGTTTTTT	CASSPLRTNTGELFF
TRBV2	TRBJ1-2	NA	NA	TGTGCCAGCAGTGCAGGTGTTTTGAACTATGGCTACACCTTC	CASSAGVLNYGYTF
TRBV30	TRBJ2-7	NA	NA	TGTGCCTGGAGTGCCCGACAGGTAATCTCCTACGAGCAGTACTTC	CAWSARQVISYEQYF
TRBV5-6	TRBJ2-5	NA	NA	TGTGCCAGCAGCTCTATGAGGGCCCAAGAGACCCAGTACTTC	CASSSMRAQETQYF
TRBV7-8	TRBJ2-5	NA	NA	TGTGCCAGCAGCTTACAGGGACTCCAAGAGACCCAGTACTTC	CASSLQGLQETQYF
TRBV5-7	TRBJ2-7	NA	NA	TGTGCCAGCAGCCCGGGAGGAAGGGGGGACGAGCAGTACTTC	CASSPGGRGDEQYF
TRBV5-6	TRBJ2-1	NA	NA	TGTGCCAGCAGCTTGGCGGGGCTAGCGCGGAATGAGCAGTTCTTC	CASSLAGLARNEQFF
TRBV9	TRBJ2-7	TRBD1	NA	TGTGCCAGCAGCGTGTCCACGGGACAGGGGGCGAACGAGCAGTACTTC	CASSVSTGQGANEQYF
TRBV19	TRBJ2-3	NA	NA	TGTGCCAGTAGGGACCTAGTAGCATTGAGCACAGATACGCAGTATTTT	CASRDLVALSTDTQYF
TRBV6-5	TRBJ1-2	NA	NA	TGTGCCAGCAGACGGGACGCCTATGGCTACACCTTC	CASRRDAYGYTF
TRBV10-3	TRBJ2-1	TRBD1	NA	TGTGCCATCAGCGGACAGGGCAACTACAATGAGCAGTTCTTC	CAISGQGNYNEQFF
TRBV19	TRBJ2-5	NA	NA	TGTGCCAGTAGTATAGGGGGGGCCGAGACCCAGTACTTC	CASSIGGAETQYF
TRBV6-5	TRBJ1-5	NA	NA	TGTGCCAGCAGTCAACTCAATAGCAATCAGCCCCAGCATTTT	CASSQLNSNQPQHF
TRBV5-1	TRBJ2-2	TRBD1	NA	TGCGCCAGCGCACCTACAGGGGCCCGCACCGGGGAGCTGTTTTTT	CASAPTGARTGELFF
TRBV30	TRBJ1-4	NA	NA	TGTGCCTGGGACGATTTGGGTCAGGAAAAACTGTTTTTT	CAWDDLGQEKLFF
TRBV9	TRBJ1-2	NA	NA	TGTGCCAGCAGCGTAGATTTAGCTAACTATGGCTACACCTTC	CASSVDLANYGYTF
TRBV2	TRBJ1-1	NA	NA	TGTGCCAGCAGTGATGGGGGCAGGAAAGCTTTCTTT	CASSDGGRKAFF